The rows below give T cell receptor beta chains drawn from one sample of a study of CD8 T cells in ankylosing spondylitis. TCRdb processed the 5' RACE reads anew with MiXCR; each CDR3 protein has one entry. Here the sample spans roughly 150,000 distinct CDR3 sequences, under 35% being singletons. What was sequenced was synovial fluid, either unsorted or a sorted T cell fraction (not recorded which). These receptors were collected from a male donor with ankylosing spondylitis. CDR3s include the opening cysteine and the closing phenylalanine or tryptophan. D genes are given only for firm matches. The size field is filled for only some rows; it gives once, few, many or a size class.

d_gene	j_gene	v_gene	abundance	CDR3aa	CDR3nt
-	TRBJ1-5	TRBV7-2	-	CASSIVGNQPQHF	TGTGCCAGCAGCATAGTAGGTAATCAGCCCCAGCATTTT
-	TRBJ1-2	TRBV20-1	-	CSANQNNYGYTF	TGCAGTGCTAACCAGAATAACTATGGCTACACCTTC
TRBD1	TRBJ1-2	TRBV6-1	few	CASSRFGTGTDYGYTF	TGTGCCAGCAGTCGTTTTGGGACAGGGACAGACTATGGCTACACCTTC
TRBD1	TRBJ1-2	TRBV5-1	many	CASSEDRGLYGYGYTF	TGCGCCAGCAGCGAGGACAGGGGGCTGTATGGCTATGGCTACACCTTC
TRBD1	TRBJ1-1	TRBV6-2/TRBV6-3	-	CASRGQAGNTEAFF	TGTGCCAGCAGGGGACAGGCCGGGAACACTGAAGCTTTCTTT
TRBD2	TRBJ2-5	TRBV10-1	few	CASSESSSGGQETQYF	TGCGCCAGCAGTGAGTCGTCTAGCGGGGGTCAAGAGACCCAGTACTTC
-	TRBJ1-1	TRBV27	few	CASSLGAGRNTEAFF	TGTGCCAGCAGTTTAGGTGCAGGGAGGAACACTGAAGCTTTCTTT
TRBD2	TRBJ2-7	TRBV4-1	many	CASSQGLAGGPISYEQYF	TGCGCCAGCAGCCAGGGACTAGCGGGAGGGCCCATCTCCTACGAGCAGTACTTC
TRBD1	TRBJ1-1	TRBV5-8	-	CASRDPGQGEAFF	TGTGCCAGCCGAGATCCGGGACAGGGTGAAGCTTTCTTT
-	TRBJ2-7	TRBV5-1	-	CASSLRTAGSFEQYF	TGCGCCAGCAGCTTGAGGACGGCAGGGTCTTTCGAGCAGTACTTC
TRBD2	TRBJ2-1	TRBV11-3	many	CASSPRGGAGGLVNEQFF	TGTGCCAGCAGCCCCCGGGGTGGGGCGGGAGGGCTGGTAAATGAGCAGTTCTTC
-	TRBJ2-1	TRBV6-1	-	CASRTGLLSYNEQFF	TGTGCCAGCAGAACGGGACTCCTATCTTACAATGAGCAGTTCTTC
TRBD1	TRBJ1-1	TRBV14	few	CASSRQDRGRTEAFF	TGTGCCAGCAGCCGCCAGGACAGGGGGCGAACTGAAGCTTTCTTT
TRBD2	TRBJ2-3	TRBV20-1	many	CSARGVLAGVTDTQYF	TGCAGTGCTAGGGGCGTACTAGCGGGAGTCACAGATACGCAGTATTTT
-	TRBJ2-1	TRBV10-3	-	CAISSQSSYNEQFF	TGTGCCATCAGTTCACAAAGCTCCTACAATGAGCAGTTCTTC
-	TRBJ2-1	TRBV3-1	few	CASSQESGFLVDVPFF	TGTGCCAGCAGCCAAGAATCGGGGTTTCTGGTAGATGTCCCGTTCTTC
-	TRBJ2-7	TRBV18	many	CASSPFRDQAPEQYF	TGTGCCAGCTCACCATTCCGGGATCAGGCCCCCGAGCAGTACTTC
-	TRBJ2-7	TRBV4-2	-	CASSQEKGGRERGQYF	TGTGCCAGCAGCCAAGAAAAGGGGGGCAGGGAAAGAGGGCAGTACTTC
TRBD1	TRBJ1-1	TRBV2	few	CASTRTGINSEAFF	TGTGCCAGCACCCGGACAGGGATCAACTCTGAAGCTTTCTTT
TRBD1	TRBJ1-3	TRBV18	many	CASSPRTGRDGNTIYF	TGTGCCAGCTCACCACGGACAGGCAGGGATGGAAACACCATATATTTT